These T cell receptor beta chains were read from a single sample in a study of long-term antiretroviral therapy in people with HIV. Data came from immunoSEQ multiplex PCR; TCRdb stores just in-frame clones and leaves some out. Among some 40,000 clones listed, approximately 85% were seen once. The sample was unsorted PBMCs, taken 3.1 years after starting antiretroviral therapy. The receptors were gathered from a woman aged 45-65 years with HIV. Each CDR3 is given with its conserved first and last residue. A D gene is named only where the DNA matches it firmly. Size is omitted from some rows. Given values are once, few, many or a class for expanded clones.

v_call: TRBV7-2
clone_size: -
d_call: TRBD1
j_call: TRBJ1-2
cdr3_aa: CASSSRTGVGYTF
cdr3_nt: TGTGCCAGCAGCTCTAGGACAGGGGTAGGCTACACCTTC

v_call: TRBV20-1
clone_size: -
d_call: -
j_call: TRBJ1-1
cdr3_aa: CSAVSSYEAFF
cdr3_nt: TGCAGTGCGGTCTCCAGCTACGAAGCTTTCTTT

v_call: TRBV5-6
clone_size: -
d_call: TRBD2
j_call: TRBJ2-3
cdr3_aa: CASSLGVWSGEYTDTQYF
cdr3_nt: TGTGCCAGCAGCTTGGGAGTGTGGAGCGGGGAATACACAGATACGCAGTATTTT

v_call: TRBV4-3
clone_size: once
d_call: -
j_call: TRBJ1-2
cdr3_aa: CASSQDPSNYGYTF
cdr3_nt: TGCGCCAGCAGCCAAGATCCCAGTAACTATGGCTACACCTTC

v_call: TRBV4-3
clone_size: -
d_call: TRBD1
j_call: TRBJ1-2
cdr3_aa: CASSQVTGGIYGYTF
cdr3_nt: TGCGCCAGCAGCCAAGTTACAGGGGGCATCTATGGCTACACCTTC

v_call: TRBV30
clone_size: -
d_call: -
j_call: TRBJ1-6
cdr3_aa: CAWSRRGYYNSPLHF
cdr3_nt: TGTGCCTGGAGTCGGAGAGGGTACTATAATTCACCCCTCCACTTT

v_call: TRBV9
clone_size: -
d_call: -
j_call: TRBJ2-7
cdr3_aa: CASSVAVGAYEQYF
cdr3_nt: TGTGCCAGCAGCGTAGCCGTAGGGGCCTACGAGCAGTACTTC

v_call: TRBV6-4
clone_size: -
d_call: -
j_call: TRBJ1-1
cdr3_aa: CASSVEINTEAFF
cdr3_nt: TGTGCCAGCAGTGTAGAGATAAACACTGAAGCTTTCTTT

v_call: TRBV2
clone_size: -
d_call: TRBD2
j_call: TRBJ2-1
cdr3_aa: CASRGLAGGLSYNEQFF
cdr3_nt: TGTGCCAGCAGGGGACTAGCGGGGGGGCTATCCTACAATGAGCAGTTCTTC

v_call: TRBV27
clone_size: -
d_call: TRBD1
j_call: TRBJ2-5
cdr3_aa: CASSPYQPLRDSQETQYF
cdr3_nt: TGTGCCAGCAGTCCATACCAACCCCTCCGGGACAGTCAAGAGACCCAGTACTTC

v_call: TRBV6-5
clone_size: -
d_call: -
j_call: TRBJ2-2
cdr3_aa: CASTESDTGELFF
cdr3_nt: TGTGCCAGCACCGAAAGTGATACCGGGGAGCTGTTTTTT

v_call: TRBV5-1
clone_size: few
d_call: -
j_call: TRBJ2-7
cdr3_aa: CASSTDSRYEQYF
cdr3_nt: TGCGCCAGCAGCACGGACAGTCGGTACGAGCAGTACTTC

v_call: TRBV7-2
clone_size: -
d_call: -
j_call: TRBJ2-5
cdr3_aa: CASSLEQGETQYF
cdr3_nt: TGTGCCAGCAGCTTAGAACAGGGAGAGACCCAGTACTTC

v_call: TRBV5-1
clone_size: -
d_call: TRBD2
j_call: TRBJ2-5
cdr3_aa: CASSLGLAGGYQETQYF
cdr3_nt: TGCGCCAGCAGCTTGGGACTAGCGGGGGGATACCAAGAGACCCAGTACTTC

v_call: TRBV4-3
clone_size: -
d_call: -
j_call: TRBJ2-3
cdr3_aa: CASSQASGTSTDTQYF
cdr3_nt: TGCGCCAGCAGCCAAGCCAGCGGAACTAGCACAGATACGCAGTATTTT

v_call: TRBV5-1
clone_size: once
d_call: -
j_call: TRBJ2-6
cdr3_aa: CASSWALQGSSGANVLTF
cdr3_nt: TGCGCCAGCAGCTGGGCCCTCCAGGGGAGCTCTGGGGCCAACGTCCTGACTTTC

v_call: TRBV7-9
clone_size: -
d_call: TRBD2
j_call: TRBJ2-7
cdr3_aa: CASSLSGGGTTTEQYF
cdr3_nt: TGTGCCAGCAGCCTTAGCGGGGGGGGGACTACTACCGAGCAGTACTTC

v_call: TRBV5-6
clone_size: -
d_call: -
j_call: TRBJ1-2
cdr3_aa: CASSSSDLYYGYTF
cdr3_nt: TGTGCCAGCAGCTCTTCCGACTTATACTATGGCTACACCTTC

v_call: TRBV11-3
clone_size: -
d_call: -
j_call: TRBJ2-1
cdr3_aa: CASSLNRASYNEQFF
cdr3_nt: TGTGCCAGCAGCTTGAACAGGGCCTCCTACAATGAGCAGTTCTTC

v_call: TRBV7-9
clone_size: -
d_call: TRBD1
j_call: TRBJ1-2
cdr3_aa: CASSFGQDNYGYTF
cdr3_nt: TGTGCCAGCAGCTTTGGACAGGACAACTATGGCTACACCTTC

v_call: TRBV27
clone_size: -
d_call: TRBD1
j_call: TRBJ1-1
cdr3_aa: CASSSRTDRGPEAFF
cdr3_nt: TGTGCCAGCAGTTCCCGAACTGACAGGGGCCCTGAAGCTTTCTTT

v_call: TRBV7-8
clone_size: -
d_call: TRBD1
j_call: TRBJ2-5
cdr3_aa: CASSAETGFPGETQYF
cdr3_nt: TGTGCCAGCAGCGCAGAGACAGGGTTTCCGGGCGAGACCCAGTACTTC

v_call: TRBV5-1
clone_size: -
d_call: -
j_call: TRBJ1-5
cdr3_aa: CASSLEGPSSNQPQHF
cdr3_nt: TGCGCCAGCAGCTTGGAGGGGCCTTCTAGCAATCAGCCCCAGCATTTT

v_call: TRBV6-5
clone_size: -
d_call: -
j_call: TRBJ1-5
cdr3_aa: CASSYSSYRRVMNF
cdr3_nt: TGTGCCAGCAGTTACTCTAGTTATCGCAGGGTAATGAATTTT

v_call: TRBV18
clone_size: -
d_call: -
j_call: TRBJ1-1
cdr3_aa: CASSPRIGSRDTEAFF
cdr3_nt: TGTGCCAGCTCACCAAGGATAGGGAGCCGAGACACTGAAGCTTTCTTT

v_call: TRBV6-5
clone_size: few
d_call: -
j_call: TRBJ1-6
cdr3_aa: CATHLDRRTNSPLHF
cdr3_nt: TGTGCCACCCACTTGGACCGAAGGACGAATTCACCCCTCCACTTT

v_call: TRBV5-5
clone_size: once
d_call: TRBD1
j_call: TRBJ2-5
cdr3_aa: CASSSSRTGGRTLQETQYF
cdr3_nt: TGTGCCAGCAGCTCTTCCCGGACAGGGGGGAGAACCCTCCAAGAGACCCAGTACTTC

v_call: TRBV7-9
clone_size: -
d_call: -
j_call: TRBJ1-1
cdr3_aa: CASSLRVGALAEAFF
cdr3_nt: TGTGCCAGCAGCTTACGGGTGGGGGCTTTGGCTGAAGCTTTCTTT

v_call: TRBV19
clone_size: once
d_call: TRBD1
j_call: TRBJ1-2
cdr3_aa: CASSRGTGGRTNYGYTF
cdr3_nt: TGTGCCAGTAGTCGGGGGACAGGGGGTCGGACTAACTATGGCTACACCTTC

v_call: TRBV4-1
clone_size: -
d_call: -
j_call: TRBJ2-3
cdr3_aa: CASSQDPQGTQYF
cdr3_nt: TGCGCCAGCAGCCAAGACCCCCAGGGTACGCAGTATTTT

v_call: TRBV2
clone_size: few
d_call: TRBD1
j_call: TRBJ1-6
cdr3_aa: CASSPTGVSPLHF
cdr3_nt: TGTGCCAGCAGCCCTACAGGGGTCTCACCCCTCCACTTT

v_call: TRBV5-6
clone_size: few
d_call: TRBD1
j_call: TRBJ1-6
cdr3_aa: CASSAATGGRGNSPLHF
cdr3_nt: TGTGCCAGCAGCGCGGCTACAGGGGGTCGGGGAAATTCACCCCTCCACTTT

v_call: TRBV19
clone_size: -
d_call: TRBD1
j_call: TRBJ2-2
cdr3_aa: CASSIFYRGTGELFF
cdr3_nt: TGTGCCAGTAGTATATTTTACAGGGGTACCGGGGAGCTGTTTTTT

v_call: TRBV5-1
clone_size: -
d_call: -
j_call: TRBJ2-3
cdr3_aa: CASSLGRTAATDTQYF
cdr3_nt: TGCGCCAGCAGCCTGGGAAGGACGGCAGCAACAGATACGCAGTATTTT

v_call: TRBV11-2
clone_size: -
d_call: TRBD1
j_call: TRBJ2-7
cdr3_aa: CASSLDQGAFYEQYF
cdr3_nt: TGTGCCAGCAGCTTAGACCAGGGGGCTTTCTACGAGCAGTACTTC

v_call: TRBV5-5
clone_size: once
d_call: -
j_call: TRBJ2-1
cdr3_aa: CASSLGPDNEQFF
cdr3_nt: TGTGCCAGCAGCTTGGGGCCTGACAATGAGCAGTTCTTC

v_call: TRBV4-1
clone_size: few
d_call: TRBD2
j_call: TRBJ2-1
cdr3_aa: CASSQGRGNYNEQFF
cdr3_nt: TGCGCCAGCAGCCAAGGGCGGGGGAACTACAATGAGCAGTTCTTC

v_call: TRBV19
clone_size: -
d_call: -
j_call: TRBJ2-1
cdr3_aa: CASLAVAGNEQFF
cdr3_nt: TGTGCCAGTTTAGCTGTGGCAGGGAATGAGCAGTTCTTC

v_call: TRBV19
clone_size: -
d_call: -
j_call: TRBJ2-7
cdr3_aa: CASSTRGRTGIYEQYF
cdr3_nt: TGTGCCAGTAGTACCCGCGGCCGGACCGGAATCTACGAGCAGTACTTC

v_call: TRBV11-3
clone_size: few
d_call: -
j_call: TRBJ1-6
cdr3_aa: CASSLEGTDSPLHF
cdr3_nt: TGTGCCAGCAGCTTGGAGGGAACGGATTCACCCCTCCACTTT

v_call: TRBV4-2
clone_size: -
d_call: -
j_call: TRBJ2-1
cdr3_aa: CASSQVRYNEQFF
cdr3_nt: TGTGCCAGCAGCCAAGTGAGGTACAATGAGCAGTTCTTC